Following are 8 T cell receptor beta chains from one sample sequenced in a study of T cells after yellow fever vaccination. In TCRdb, the 5' RACE reads were re-called with MiXCR into one record per CDR3 protein. The sample lists 200,000 to 300,000 distinct CDR3 sequences; approximately 12% were seen once. The sequencing here drew on CD4+ T cells sorted from PBMCs, taken 45 days after the yellow fever booster vaccination. All receptors derive from a man aged 25 to 40 who received the YFV17D yellow fever vaccine.

The CDR3 bases are TGTGCCAGCAGCCCCGGGAGCGCCTGGGGCGATACGCAGTATTTT. Translated, it gives CASSPGSAWGDTQYF. The chain carries TRBV7-2 and TRBJ2-3, with D tentatively TRBD2 (6 bases). V was cut by 5 bases and J by 6 bases, with 18 bases left in between. The CDR3 contains 15 residues. Germline V gives CDR1 SGHTA, CDR2 FQGNSA.

V gene TRBV6-1 combines with J gene TRBJ2-1, with TRBD2 matching over 12 bases. V shed 6 bases and J 9 bases; nucleotides not matched to a gene: 9. This CDR3 has 15 residues. Looked up from germline, CDR1 is MNHNS and CDR2 is SASEGT. CDR3 nucleotides: TGTGCCAGCAGCCAAACTAGCGGGAGGTTTGGTGAGCAGTTCTTC. It codes for CASSQTSGRFGEQFF.

Only a few counts were recorded for this clonotype. The CDR3 is CASSVATPSFQAGGYNEQFF. CDR3 in DNA: TGTGCCAGCAGCGTGGCGACGCCCTCTTTCCAGGCGGGAGGTTACAATGAGCAGTTCTTC. The V and J genes are TRBV9 and TRBJ2-1, with 8 bases that match TRBD2. Trimming removed 2 bases from V and 4 bases from J; junction bases left unmatched: 20. This CDR3 region has 20 residues. Germline lookup yields CDR1 SGDLS and CDR2 YYNGEE.

This clonotype was counted only a few times. The chain links TRBV20-1 to TRBJ2-4, with D possibly being TRBD2 (6 bases). Germline V gene lookup returns CDR1 DFQATT and CDR2 SNEGSKA (reference sequence). The CDR3 spans 13 residues. Trimming pared 6 bases from V and 7 bases from J, leaving 16 bases between. The chain's CDR3 is CSATNEGGNIQYF. The CDR3 DNA follows: TGCAGTGCCACAAACGAAGGAGGGAACATTCAGTACTTC.

The chain links TRBV23-1 to TRBJ2-1, with 7 bases identical to TRBD1. TRBV23-1 is an ORF for which the function is uncertain. The CDR3 contains 17 residues. After removal of 0 bases from V and 5 bases from J, the junction contained 10 bases not matched to a gene. The CDR3 loop reads CASSQSTPGQKDNEQFF. In nucleotides, the CDR3 is TGCGCCAGCAGTCAATCGACCCCGGGACAGAAAGACAATGAGCAGTTCTTC.

This clonotype was found a few times. The V gene is TRBV10-2, the J gene TRBJ2-7; 8 nucleotides line up with TRBD1. The CDR3 loop spans 14 amino acids. V lost 5 bases and J lost 7; bases outside the gene matches: 10. The germline V gene encodes CDR1 WSHSY and CDR2 SAAADI. The CDR3 coding sequence is TGCGCCAGCAGTAAGACAGGGGATGCCAAGGAGCAGTACTTC. Translating it yields CASSKTGDAKEQYF.

This clonotype has just a few counts. This sequence joins TRBV5-1 and TRBJ2-5; D gene ambiguous. Germline values: CDR1 SGHRS, CDR2 YFSETQ. The CDR3 extends over 15 amino acids. Between the trimmed V and J ends, which lost 0 bases and 1 base, there was a span of 10 bases. The CDR3 DNA is TGCGCCAGCAGCTTGGGTGGCAGGCCCCAAGAGACCCAGTACTTC. Its translation is CASSLGGRPQETQYF.

This clonotype was found a few times. The chain employs TRBV28 and TRBJ2-3, with 11 bases aligning to TRBD2. V lost 7 bases to trimming and J lost 4 bases; unmatched junction nucleotides: 7. The CDR3 length is 15 residues. Germline lookup yields CDR1 MDHEN and CDR2 SYDVKM. CDR3 sequence (DNA): TGTGCCAGCACCGTACTAGCGGGAGTTGCAGATACGCAGTATTTT. This encodes CASTVLAGVADTQYF.